The 8 T cell receptor beta chains below all came from one sample that was sequenced in a study of monozygotic twins with inflammatory bowel disease. TCRdb reprocessed the 5' RACE reads, with one entry per CDR3 protein and no DNA. The sample has 350,000 to 400,000 distinct CDR3 sequences. The source material was blood. These receptors were obtained from a human donor with ulcerative colitis or Crohn's disease, or a healthy co-twin of an affected twin (not recorded which).

This chain uses TRBV6-5 with TRBJ2-3; the D call of TRBD1 rests on TCRdb alone, since no DNA is present to check it. Germline assignment: CDR1 MNHEY and CDR2 SVGAGI. This CDR3 contains 19 residues. The CDR3 sequence is CASSSPRQGLPHSTDTQYF.

This chain links TRBV4-3 with TRBJ2-1; absent DNA, TCRdb's TRBD1 call cannot be checked. There are 18 residues in the CDR3. Germline assignment: CDR1 LGHNA and CDR2 YSLEER. This CDR3 reads CASSPENGQGLAYNEQFF.

The chain carries TRBV12-3 or TRBV12-4 and TRBJ2-1; TCRdb indicates TRBD2, and absent DNA this call remains unverified. CDR3 size: 15 residues. Here the CDR3 reads CASTDSGGGNNEQFF.

The rearrangement joins TRBV5-1 to TRBJ2-5; TCRdb returns TRBD1, unconfirmable since there is no DNA. The germline gives CDR1 SGHRS, CDR2 YFSETQ. This CDR3 spans 15 amino acids. The CDR3 is CASSHGQGGQETQYF.

J is TRBJ2-2 and V is TRBV6-5; TCRdb calls TRBD1, which cannot be checked without DNA. From germline, CDR1 is MNHEY and CDR2 SVGAGI. This CDR3 contains 17 residues. The CDR3 loop reads CASSYSLPDRLDGELFF.

V is TRBV7-2 and J is TRBJ1-1; the D call of TRBD1 rests on TCRdb alone, since no DNA is present to check it. The germline V gene encodes CDR1 SGHTA and CDR2 FQGNSA. This CDR3 contains 15 residues. The chain's CDR3 is CASSQRGGRFTEAFF.

The V gene is TRBV7-3, the J gene TRBJ2-2; lacking DNA, the TRBD1 call made by TCRdb goes unchecked. The CDR3 consists of 17 residues. CDR1 and CDR2 (germline): SGHTA, FQGTGA. The CDR3 spells CASSLSPDRSNTGELFF.

The chain joins TRBV20-1 to TRBJ2-7; the TCRdb call, TRBD1, lacks DNA for checking. Germline-derived CDR1 and CDR2 are DFQATT and SNEGSKA (reference sequence). The CDR3 has 13 residues. The CDR3 reads CSATPRVTYEQYF.